These 2 T cell receptor beta chains share one sample of origin, sequenced in a study of T cells in Graves' hyperthyroidism and ophthalmopathy. Regions amplified from RNA transcripts were the TCR beta CDR3 regions. The TCR CDR3 was amplified in a first-round RT-PCR using the HTBI primer set. TCRdb fed the multiplex PCR reads into MiXCR, producing one record per CDR3 protein. The data contain 390,000 or so distinct CDR3 sequences, 14% to 15% of them singletons. The sequenced sample consisted of blood. The receptors stem from a young man with Graves' ophthalmopathy.

This clonotype was picked up many times. The chain uses TRBV4-1 and TRBJ2-1, with 9 bases identical to TRBD1. The germline gives CDR1 MGHRA, CDR2 YSYEKL. CDR3 length: 16 residues. J gave up 4 bases and V 3 bases, and 7 bases lay outside the gene matches. In DNA, the CDR3 is TGCGCCAGCAGCCAGTGGACAGGGGAGGATTACAATGAGCAGTTCTTC. This gives the protein CASSQWTGEDYNEQFF.

This clonotype was observed at least ten times. The chain carries TRBV24-1 and TRBJ2-7, with a possible D match to TRBD2 (6 bases). This CDR3 comprises 12 residues. Germline lookup yields CDR1 KGHDR and CDR2 SFDVKD. Trimming pared 10 bases from V and 3 bases from J, leaving 12 bases between. In DNA form, the CDR3 reads TGTGCCACGGGAGGCGGGGACTACGAGCAGTACTTC. Its translation is CATGGGDYEQYF.